Listed below are T cell receptor beta chains from one sample, sequenced in a study of graft-versus-host responses after intestinal transplantation. No cognate antigen is known for these TCRs. Assay: immunoSEQ multiplex PCR; the TCRdb copy retains only in-frame clones and omits some. In the table there are 70,000 to 95,000 clones, just under 95% of which are singletons. The specimen comprised unstimulated CD8+ T cells sorted from spleen or lymph node cells, sampled before transplant. These receptors were obtained from a human donor who was the organ donor for an intestinal transplant. Both conserved end residues are part of each CDR3. D genes are given only for firm matches. Not all rows give a size; the values are once, few, many and, for expanded clones, a class.

j_call clone_size v_call d_call cdr3_nt cdr3_aa
TRBJ2-3 . TRBV5-4 . TGTGCCAGCAGCTTGGCTGACAGTCCCACAGATACGCAGTATTTT CASSLADSPTDTQYF
TRBJ2-1 . TRBV19 . TGTGCCAGTAGTATTGCAAGCGGCTCCTACAATGAGCAGTTCTTC CASSIASGSYNEQFF
TRBJ2-3 . TRBV19 . TGTGCCAGTAGTCTGGGACACCTCACAGATACGCAGTATTTT CASSLGHLTDTQYF
TRBJ2-7 . TRBV4-1 TRBD2 TGCGCCAGCAGCCAAGATTGGCGGGGGAGCTCCTACGAGCAGTACTTC CASSQDWRGSSYEQYF
TRBJ2-5 . TRBV12-5 . TGTGCTAGTGGTTTGGGACCCCCGTGGGCTGGAGAGACCCAGTACTTC CASGLGPPWAGETQYF
TRBJ2-2 . TRBV18 . TGTGCCAGCTCCCAGGGCGAGGAGCTGTTTTTT CASSQGEELFF
TRBJ1-1 . TRBV5-8 TRBD1 TGTGCCAGCAGCTTGGGACAGGGGGCGATGAACACTGAAGCTTTCTTT CASSLGQGAMNTEAFF
TRBJ2-2 . TRBV11-3 . TGTGCCAGCAGCTTATATCTAGCCGGGGAGCTGTTTTTT CASSLYLAGELFF
TRBJ2-7 . TRBV7-8 . TGTGCCAGCAGCTTAGGGGACACGAGCTCCTACGAGCAGTACTTC CASSLGDTSSYEQYF
TRBJ2-3 . TRBV9 TRBD2 TGTGCCAGCAGCGCGAGCGGGGGTGCGGGGGATACGCAGTATTTT CASSASGGAGDTQYF
TRBJ2-7 . TRBV11-2 . TGTGCCAGCAGCTTAGTCAGGGTGAACGAGCAGTACTTC CASSLVRVNEQYF
TRBJ2-5 . TRBV28 . TGTGCCAGCAGTGTTCTCCGGGACACCCATGTGGAGACCCAGTACTTC CASSVLRDTHVETQYF
TRBJ2-1 . TRBV7-9 TRBD2 TGTGCCAGCAGCTTAGGGGGGACTAGCGGGGTCAATGAGCAGTTCTTC CASSLGGTSGVNEQFF
TRBJ2-3 . TRBV13 TRBD2 TGTGCCAGCAGCAAATGGGCCTTTGCGGGAGGGCCTGCAGATACGCAGTATTTT CASSKWAFAGGPADTQYF
TRBJ2-2 . TRBV21-1 . TGTGCCAGCAGCAAAGGACAGGGGGCGCGTCGGGGATGTGGCGGGGAGCTGTTTTTT CASSKGQGARRGCGGELFF
TRBJ2-7 . TRBV27 TRBD2 TGTGCCAGCAGTTTGGCTAGCGGTTCCTACGAGCAGTACTTC CASSLASGSYEQYF
TRBJ1-5 . TRBV15 . TGTGCCACCAGCAGGACAGGTGTAGGTCAGCCCCAGCATTTT CATSRTGVGQPQHF
TRBJ2-7 few TRBV5-1 TRBD2 TGCGCCAGCGGCCCCGGGGGGGCTAGGCGATCCTACGAGCAGTACTTC CASGPGGARRSYEQYF
TRBJ2-3 . TRBV15 TRBD2 TGTGCCACCAGCGGGTGGACTAGCGGCGCAGATACGCAGTATTTT CATSGWTSGADTQYF
TRBJ2-1 . TRBV19 . TGTGCCAGTTCTAGATCCTACAATGAGCAGTTCTTC CASSRSYNEQFF
TRBJ2-7 . TRBV27 . TGTGCCAGCAGTTTACGGGGGAGTATCTCCTACGAGCAGTACTTC CASSLRGSISYEQYF
TRBJ2-1 . TRBV9 TRBD2 TGTGCCAGCAGCGCCCCCTTAGCGGGGGCCGACAATGAGCAGTTCTTC CASSAPLAGADNEQFF
TRBJ2-1 . TRBV6-1 TRBD2 TGTGCCAGCAGTGGACCTAGCGGGAGGGTTTACAATGAGCAGTTCTTC CASSGPSGRVYNEQFF
TRBJ2-3 . TRBV28 . TGTGCCAGCACCCCTTACCAGGGTCAAGATACGCAGTATTTT CASTPYQGQDTQYF
TRBJ1-5 . TRBV2 . TGTGCCAGCAGACCGAGAAGACAGCCCCAGCATTTT CASRPRRQPQHF
TRBJ2-7 . TRBV7-9 TRBD2 TGTGCCAGCAGTCCCGGACTAGCGGTATCCTACGAGCAGTACTTC CASSPGLAVSYEQYF
TRBJ2-5 . TRBV27 . TGTGCCAGCAGTTATGCGGGCCCTCGGTTTGACCAGTACTTC CASSYAGPRFDQYF
TRBJ2-7 . TRBV11-2 . TGTGCCAGCAGCTTAGGCCCCGGCTACGAGCAGTACTTC CASSLGPGYEQYF
TRBJ2-1 . TRBV29-1 . TGCAGCGCCAGGGCCTACAATGAGCAGTTCTTC CSARAYNEQFF
TRBJ1-1 . TRBV19 TRBD1 TGTGCCAGTAGGGTCCGGGACAGGGGAACTGAAGCTTTCTTT CASRVRDRGTEAFF
TRBJ2-4 . TRBV9 TRBD2 TGTGCCAGCAGCCCCCGGACTAGCGGGAGGGGGTACTTC CASSPRTSGRGYF
TRBJ1-1 . TRBV27 . TGTGCCAGCAGTCTTAGCCCGGGGGGGACGAACACTGAAGCTTTCTTT CASSLSPGGTNTEAFF
TRBJ2-2 . TRBV4-1 TRBD1 TGCGCCAGCAGCCCGACAGGGTACACCGGGGAGCTGTTTTTT CASSPTGYTGELFF
TRBJ2-5 . TRBV13 TRBD2 TGTGCCAGCAGCTTACGCGGGAACCTAGCGGGGCCACAAGAGACCCAGTACTTC CASSLRGNLAGPQETQYF
TRBJ1-1 once TRBV27 TRBD1 TGTGCCAGCGGCCAGCCAGGGGGAGGCACTGAAGCTTTCTTT CASGQPGGGTEAFF
TRBJ2-3 . TRBV4-3 . TGCGCCAGCAGCCAATCGACAGATACGCAGTATTTT CASSQSTDTQYF
TRBJ1-1 . TRBV10-3 . TGTGCCACCGATTCGGGTGGTACTGAAGCTTTCTTT CATDSGGTEAFF
TRBJ1-2 . TRBV27 . TGTGCCAGCAGACCCACAGGTGTCCGTGGCTACACCTTC CASRPTGVRGYTF
TRBJ1-5 . TRBV28 . TGTGCCAGCAGTTGGGCGGGGAATAGCAATCAGCCCCAGCATTTT CASSWAGNSNQPQHF
TRBJ2-1 . TRBV4-1 TRBD1 TGCGCCAGCAGCCACCCCACCCCGGGACAGCTGAACAATGAGCAGTTCTTC CASSHPTPGQLNNEQFF
TRBJ1-1 . TRBV19 . TGTGCCAGTAGTCAAAACCGCCGTCGGGTTCGGAACACTGAAGCTTTCTTT CASSQNRRRVRNTEAFF
TRBJ2-1 . TRBV6-4 . TGTGCCAGCAGTGACATGGCAGGGGAATGGCCGCATGAGCAGTTCTTC CASSDMAGEWPHEQFF
TRBJ1-1 once TRBV25-1 . TGTGCCAGCAGTGAAAAGTCGGCAGACTTGAACACTGAAGCTTTCTTT CASSEKSADLNTEAFF
TRBJ2-1 . TRBV5-4 . TGTGCCAGCAGCTTTGGGGCAGGTGGGTACAATGAGCAGTTCTTC CASSFGAGGYNEQFF
TRBJ1-1 . TRBV27 TRBD1 TGTGCCAGCAGTTTAGTCCAGGGGGCAACTGAAGCTTTCTTT CASSLVQGATEAFF